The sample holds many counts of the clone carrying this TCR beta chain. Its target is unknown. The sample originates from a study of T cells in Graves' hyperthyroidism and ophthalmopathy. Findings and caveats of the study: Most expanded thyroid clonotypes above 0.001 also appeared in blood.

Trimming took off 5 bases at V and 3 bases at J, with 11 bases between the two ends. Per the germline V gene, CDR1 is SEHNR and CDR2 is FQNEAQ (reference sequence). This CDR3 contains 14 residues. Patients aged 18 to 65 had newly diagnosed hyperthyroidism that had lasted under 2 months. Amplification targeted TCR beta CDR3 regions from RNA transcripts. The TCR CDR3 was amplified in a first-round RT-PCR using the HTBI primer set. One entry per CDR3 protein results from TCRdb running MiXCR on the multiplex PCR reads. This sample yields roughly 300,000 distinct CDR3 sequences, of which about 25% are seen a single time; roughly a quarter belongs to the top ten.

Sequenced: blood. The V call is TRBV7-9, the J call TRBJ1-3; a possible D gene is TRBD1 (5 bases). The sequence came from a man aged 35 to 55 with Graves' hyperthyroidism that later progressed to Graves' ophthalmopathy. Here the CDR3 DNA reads TGTGCCAGCAGCCGCCGGGACGTTGGAAACACCATATATTTT. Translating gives CASSRRDVGNTIYF.